This T cell receptor beta chain was identified during a study of Ad26.COV2.S vaccination and SARS-CoV-2 variants. Overall study findings and caveats: People who got the vaccine had more spike-specific TCR breadth than people who got placebo.

A note on this clone: Its specificity is unknown.

Method: immunoSEQ multiplex PCR; TCRdb's copy keeps in-frame clones and lacks some. The top ten clones hold 3% to 5% of a sample with about 350,000 clones, 90% to 95% of them seen once. Germline V CDR1 and CDR2: MNHNY, SVGAGI (reference sequence). The CDR3 is 19 amino acids. After removal of 5 bases from V and 1 base from J, the junction contained 12 bases not matched to a gene. The material sequenced was peripheral blood, taken after recovery from COVID-19. The genes are TRBV6-6 and TRBJ2-2, with TRBD2 matching 11 bases. The clonotype originates from a human donor who had recovered from COVID-19. The DNA of the CDR3 is TGTGCCAGCAGTCCATCATGGGCTAGCGGGGGGAAGAACACCGGGGAGCTGTTTTTT. Translating it yields CASSPSWASGGKNTGELFF.